This T cell receptor (beta chain) originates from a study of T cell repertoires in cytomegalovirus infection. About the study: Indications of both CMV infection and matching HLA type were provided by public TCR beta signatures.

TCRdb re-analysed the reads in MiXCR, keeping a single row per CDR3 protein. The sample includes under 350,000 distinct CDR3 sequences, around 20% seen only once; the top ten take 15% to 20%. This clonotype was observed a few times. Its cognate antigen is unknown. Germline V gene data show CDR1 as DFQATT and CDR2 as SNEGSKA (reference sequence). CDR3 length equals 14 residues. Points from the study as a whole: Based on cumulative public TCR beta family frequency, carriers of CMV plus the relevant HLA were identified. HLA-C-restricted CMV clonotypes gave the most frequent clonotype in two of eight donors.

The origin of this receptor is a human donor in good health (CMV status not recorded). Some clones in this sample may be carry-over from other donors' samples. This chain connects TRBV20-1 to TRBJ2-3; D is unclear. Here the sequenced sample was cultured PBMCs, taken from culture after CMV antigen stimulation. This CDR3 reads CSIESPLSTDTQYF. The CDR3 DNA sequence: TGCAGCATCGAGTCCCCCCTAAGCACAGATACGCAGTATTTT.